A selection of T cell receptor beta chains follows, all from one sample in a study of CD8 T cells in ankylosing spondylitis. Each CDR3 protein is one row after TCRdb ran MiXCR on the 5' RACE reads. The table has hundreds of thousands of distinct CDR3 sequences, about 12% seen once. Specimen: blood, either unsorted or a sorted T cell fraction (not recorded which). Receptors were obtained from a male donor with ankylosing spondylitis. Both conserved end residues are part of each CDR3. D genes are given only for firm matches. Clone size is not always given. Where it is, it says once, few, many or a class for expanded clones.

clone_size,v_call,d_call,j_call,cdr3_nt,cdr3_aa
few,TRBV6-1,.,TRBJ2-2,TGTGCCAGCACCTGGGACACTTACACCGGGGAGCTGTTTTTT,CASTWDTYTGELFF
few,TRBV7-9,.,TRBJ1-1,TGTGCCAGCAGCTCTATAAAGAACACTGAAGCTTTCTTT,CASSSIKNTEAFF
few,TRBV5-1,.,TRBJ2-3,TGCGCCAGCACCGTCAGAGGGACAGATACGCAGTATTTT,CASTVRGTDTQYF
few,TRBV7-9,.,TRBJ2-5,TGTGCCAGCAAGCCCCAGACTAACGGAGAGACCCAGTACTTC,CASKPQTNGETQYF
many,TRBV10-3,TRBD2,TRBJ2-3,TGTGCCATCACGGCGGGGGGCACAGATACGCAGTATTTT,CAITAGGTDTQYF
few,TRBV5-5,.,TRBJ1-3,TGTGCCAGCAGAGGTCAACTGGCTGGAAACACCATATATTTT,CASRGQLAGNTIYF
few,TRBV27,.,TRBJ2-1,TGTGCCAGCAGCCTCCAGACTTCGGGTGAGCAGTTCTTC,CASSLQTSGEQFF
few,TRBV6-5,.,TRBJ1-1,TGTGCCAGCTCCTCCGTATACACTGAAGCTTTCTTT,CASSSVYTEAFF
.,TRBV7-2,TRBD2,TRBJ2-3,TGTGCCACCGGACTAGCGGGAGGGGGCACAGATACGCAGTATTTT,CATGLAGGGTDTQYF
many,TRBV7-8,.,TRBJ1-5,TGTGCCAGCAGCTTCCAGGGTTTTCAGCCCCAGCATTTT,CASSFQGFQPQHF
.,TRBV4-2,TRBD2,TRBJ2-3,TGTGCCAGCAGCCAAGCCCTAGCGGGTGTGGCAGATACGCAGTATTTT,CASSQALAGVADTQYF
few,TRBV20-1,.,TRBJ2-5,TGCAGTGCGGGCAAAGAGACCCAGTACTTC,CSAGKETQYF
.,TRBV25-1,.,TRBJ2-1,TGTGCCAGCAGCCTATTGGGAGACGACGGTGAGCAGTTCTTC,CASSLLGDDGEQFF
few,TRBV20-1,.,TRBJ2-1,TGCAGTGCTGCTGCCCGCTCCTACAATGAGCAGTTCTTC,CSAAARSYNEQFF
few,TRBV4-1,.,TRBJ2-1,TGCGCCAGCAGCCAAGCGAATACCTACAATGAGCAGTTCTTC,CASSQANTYNEQFF
.,TRBV7-2,TRBD2,TRBJ2-2,TGTGCCAGCAGCGTAGCGGGAGGCCCCGGGGAGCTGTTTTTT,CASSVAGGPGELFF
.,TRBV2,.,TRBJ2-5,TGTGCCAGCACCGCGGGGCGGCAGAGAGAGACCCAGTACTTC,CASTAGRQRETQYF
.,TRBV5-1,.,TRBJ2-5,TGCGCCAGCAGCACAACAGGGATGGGGACCCAGTACTTC,CASSTTGMGTQYF
.,TRBV29-1,.,TRBJ1-2,TGCAGCGCCGGGGGGGGTTCTAAACCGGTTGGCTACACCTTC,CSAGGGSKPVGYTF
.,TRBV5-1,.,TRBJ1-6,TGCGCCAGCAGCTTGACAGCCTCGGAGACACCCCTCCACTTT,CASSLTASETPLHF
.,TRBV5-1,TRBD1,TRBJ2-7,TGCGCCAGCAGCTTCCAACAGGGGTCCCTAACCTACGAGCAGTACTTC,CASSFQQGSLTYEQYF
few,TRBV12-3/TRBV12-4,.,TRBJ2-5,TGTGCCAGCAGCTCAGGGCCAGGGTGGGATGAGACCCAGTACTTC,CASSSGPGWDETQYF
many,TRBV20-1,TRBD1,TRBJ2-5,TGCAGTGCCTCGGGACAGGCAGGGGCCCAGTACTTC,CSASGQAGAQYF
few,TRBV7-2,.,TRBJ2-7,TGTGCCAGCAGCTCCTACGGGGTGGGATACGAGCAGTACTTC,CASSSYGVGYEQYF
.,TRBV12-3/TRBV12-4,.,TRBJ1-1,TGTGCCAGCAGGGAAGGGAGGTACACTGAAGCTTTCTTT,CASREGRYTEAFF
many,TRBV20-1,.,TRBJ2-2,TGCAGTGCTTTACAGAACAGGGACACCGGGGAGCTGTTTTTT,CSALQNRDTGELFF
few,TRBV5-6,.,TRBJ2-2,TGTGCCAGCAGCTTGAGCGTTCGAGGCGGCGGGGAGCTGTTTTTT,CASSLSVRGGGELFF
few,TRBV20-1,TRBD1,TRBJ1-2,TGCAGTGCTGAGACAGGGTCGAACTATGGCTACACCTTC,CSAETGSNYGYTF
few,TRBV7-3,.,TRBJ2-3,TGTGCCAGCAGCCGGGACCCAGGGACAGATACGCAGTATTTT,CASSRDPGTDTQYF
.,TRBV24-1,.,TRBJ2-1,TGTGCCACCAGTGATGATCGGGACGGAAGACGTGAGCAGTTCTTC,CATSDDRDGRREQFF
.,TRBV9,.,TRBJ1-5,TGTGCCAGCAGCGCAAACTTCGGAGGGCCCCAGCATTTT,CASSANFGGPQHF
.,TRBV5-1,TRBD1,TRBJ1-1,TGCGCCAGCAGCTTGGTGGGACAGGGGGTGGCTGAAGCTTTCTTT,CASSLVGQGVAEAFF
.,TRBV12-3/TRBV12-4,TRBD2,TRBJ2-3,TGTGCCAGCGGGACTAGCGGGCCCGTTTACTCCACAGATACGCAGTATTTT,CASGTSGPVYSTDTQYF
.,TRBV20-1,.,TRBJ2-1,TGCAGTGCTAGCCCTGGGTATGAGCAGTTCTTC,CSASPGYEQFF
.,TRBV5-1,.,TRBJ2-2,TGCGCCAGCAGCTTCAGATCATCTTTAAGCTCTGCCGGGGAGCTGTTTTTT,CASSFRSSLSSAGELFF
few,TRBV12-3/TRBV12-4,.,TRBJ2-1,TGTGCCAGCACGCGAGGGAGTGGTGAGCAGTTCTTC,CASTRGSGEQFF
few,TRBV15,TRBD1,TRBJ1-5,TGTGCCACCAGCACAGGACAGGGCGATCAGCCCCAGCATTTT,CATSTGQGDQPQHF
few,TRBV5-1,.,TRBJ2-1,TGCGCCAGCAGCTTGGGGACCCCCGAGGGCAATGAGCAGTTCTTC,CASSLGTPEGNEQFF
few,TRBV28,.,TRBJ2-7,TGTGCCAGCACCTCACAGGGTACCTACGAGCAGTACTTC,CASTSQGTYEQYF
many,TRBV20-1,.,TRBJ1-1,TGCAGTGCCGATCCCAGGAACACTGAAGCTTTCTTT,CSADPRNTEAFF
many,TRBV29-1,TRBD2,TRBJ2-2,TGCAGCGTTGATTGGCTAGCGGGGTCGGGGGAGCTGTTTTTT,CSVDWLAGSGELFF
.,TRBV3-1,TRBD2,TRBJ2-3,TGTGCCAGCAGCCAGCCCACCGGACTAGCGGGGAGCACAGATACGCAGTATTTT,CASSQPTGLAGSTDTQYF
many,TRBV6-6,.,TRBJ1-5,TGTGCCAGCAGTTACTCAGGGGCCAATCAGCCCCAGCATTTT,CASSYSGANQPQHF
.,TRBV7-2,.,TRBJ2-3,TGTGCCAGCAGCTTGACCCCAGGGAGGGATACGCAGTATTTT,CASSLTPGRDTQYF
few,TRBV4-3,.,TRBJ2-2,TGCGCCAGCAGCCTGGGGGGTGGTAACACCGGGGAGCTGTTTTTT,CASSLGGGNTGELFF
.,TRBV7-2,.,TRBJ1-5,TGTGCCAGCAGCTTAGTGGCAGGATCTTTTTCTCTGCCCCAGCATTTT,CASSLVAGSFSLPQHF
.,TRBV24-1,.,TRBJ1-2,TGTGCCACCAGTGATTTGTACAGGGTGTATGGCTACACCTTC,CATSDLYRVYGYTF